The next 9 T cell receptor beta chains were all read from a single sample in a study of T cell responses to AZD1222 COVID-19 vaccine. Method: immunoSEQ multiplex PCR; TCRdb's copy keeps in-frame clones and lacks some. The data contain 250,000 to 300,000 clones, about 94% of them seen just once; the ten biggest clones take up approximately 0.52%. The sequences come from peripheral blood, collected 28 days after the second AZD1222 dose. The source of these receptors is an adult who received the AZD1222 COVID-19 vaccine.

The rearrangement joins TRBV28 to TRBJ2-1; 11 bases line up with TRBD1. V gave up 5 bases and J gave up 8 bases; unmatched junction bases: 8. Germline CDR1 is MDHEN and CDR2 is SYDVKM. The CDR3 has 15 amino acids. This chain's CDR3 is CASSRPGTGGYEQFF. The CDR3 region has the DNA TGTGCCAGCAGTCGTCCCGGGACAGGGGGGTATGAGCAGTTCTTC.

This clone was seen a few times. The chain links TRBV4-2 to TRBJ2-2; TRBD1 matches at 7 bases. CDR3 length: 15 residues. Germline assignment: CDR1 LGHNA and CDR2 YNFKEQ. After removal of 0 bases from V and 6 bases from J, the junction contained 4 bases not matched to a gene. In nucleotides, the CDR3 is TGTGCCAGCAGCCAAGATAGAGGGGGCTCCGGGGAGCTGTTTTTT. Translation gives CASSQDRGGSGELFF.

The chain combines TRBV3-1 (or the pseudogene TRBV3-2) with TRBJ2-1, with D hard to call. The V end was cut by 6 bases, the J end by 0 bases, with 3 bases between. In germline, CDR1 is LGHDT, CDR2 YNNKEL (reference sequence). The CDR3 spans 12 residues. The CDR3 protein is CASSGSYNEQFF. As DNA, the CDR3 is TGTGCCAGCAGTGGCTCCTACAATGAGCAGTTCTTC.

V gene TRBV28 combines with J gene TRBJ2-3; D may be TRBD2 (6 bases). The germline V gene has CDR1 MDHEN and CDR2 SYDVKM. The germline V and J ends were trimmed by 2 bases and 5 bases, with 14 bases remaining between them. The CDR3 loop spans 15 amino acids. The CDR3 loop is CASSLGARRGDTQYF. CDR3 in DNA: TGTGCCAGCAGTTTAGGGGCTAGGAGGGGAGATACGCAGTATTTT.

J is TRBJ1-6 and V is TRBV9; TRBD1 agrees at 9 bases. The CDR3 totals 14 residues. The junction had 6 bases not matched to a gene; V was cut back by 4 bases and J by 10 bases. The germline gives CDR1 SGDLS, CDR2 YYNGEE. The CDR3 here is CASSSGTGKSPLHF. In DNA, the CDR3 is TGTGCCAGCAGCTCCGGGACAGGGAAGTCACCCCTCCACTTT. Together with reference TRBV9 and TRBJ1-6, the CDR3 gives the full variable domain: DSGVTQTPKHLITATGQRVTLRCSPRSGDLSVYWYQQSLDQGLQFLIQYYNGEERAKGNILERFSAQQFPDLHSELNLSSLELGDSALYFCASSSGTGKSPLHFGNGTRLTVT.

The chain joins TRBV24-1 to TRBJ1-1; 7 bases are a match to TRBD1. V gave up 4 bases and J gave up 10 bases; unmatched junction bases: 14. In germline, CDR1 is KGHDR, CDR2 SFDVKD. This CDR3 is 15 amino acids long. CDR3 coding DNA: TGTGCCACCAGTGACCGGCGGACAGGCCACACCAGAGCTTTCTTT. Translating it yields CATSDRRTGHTRAFF.

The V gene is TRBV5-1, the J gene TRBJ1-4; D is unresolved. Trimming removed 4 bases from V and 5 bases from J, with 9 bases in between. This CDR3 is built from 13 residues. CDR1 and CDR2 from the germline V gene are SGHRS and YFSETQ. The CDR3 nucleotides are TGCGCCAGCAGCGCCACGGAAAATGAAAAACTGTTTTTT. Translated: CASSATENEKLFF.

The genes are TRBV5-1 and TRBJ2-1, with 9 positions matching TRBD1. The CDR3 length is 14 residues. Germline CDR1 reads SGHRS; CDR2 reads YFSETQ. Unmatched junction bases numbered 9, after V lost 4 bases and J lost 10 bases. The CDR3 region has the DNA TGCGCCAGCAGCACATGGACAGGGGAAGGCGAGCAGTTCTTC. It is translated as CASSTWTGEGEQFF.

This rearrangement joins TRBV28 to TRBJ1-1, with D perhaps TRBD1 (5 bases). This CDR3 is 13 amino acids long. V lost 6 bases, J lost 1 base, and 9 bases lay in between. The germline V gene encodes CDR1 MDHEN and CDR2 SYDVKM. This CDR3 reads CASSWGRNTEAFF. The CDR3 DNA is TGTGCCAGCAGCTGGGGACGGAACACTGAAGCTTTCTTT.